The 15 T cell receptor beta chains reported below all come from one sample, sequenced in a study of blood T cell repertoires in COVID-19. Only in-frame clones appear in the TCRdb table, and some are missing; sequencing was by immunoSEQ multiplex PCR. The top ten hold approximately 0.94% of the sample, which has fewer than 300,000 clones, around 85% seen once. The sequenced sample consisted of peripheral blood. These receptors were obtained from a human donor with COVID-19, enrolled during active disease. The donor label of this sample is uncertain.

The chain joins TRBV7-3 to TRBJ1-1; tentatively, D is TRBD1 (5 bases). Germline lookup yields CDR1 SGHTA and CDR2 FQGTGA. This CDR3 spans 14 amino acids. V lost 3 bases and J lost 6, with 14 bases in between. CDR3 coding DNA: TGTGCCAGCAGCTTTCAGGGAGGGCTCGCTGAAGCTTTCTTT. Translating it yields CASSFQGGLAEAFF.

The gene calls are TRBV5-5 and TRBJ1-4; the D gene is possibly TRBD1 (6 bases). There are 15 residues in the CDR3. Trimming left V 4 bases short and J 3 bases short, with 13 bases between. CDR1 and CDR2 (germline): SGHKS, YYEKEE (reference sequence). The CDR3 loop reads CASSPMDSANEKLFF. The CDR3 region has the DNA TGTGCCAGCAGCCCAATGGACAGCGCTAATGAAAAACTGTTTTTT.

J is TRBJ2-2 and V is TRBV5-1; 10 bases are a match to TRBD2. V was pared by 4 bases and J by 3 bases, with 3 bases of the junction left unmatched. This CDR3 contains 15 residues. Germline assignment: CDR1 SGHRS and CDR2 YFSETQ. The CDR3 loop reads CASSPAGGDTGELFF. The CDR3 DNA reads as TGCGCCAGCAGCCCAGCGGGAGGGGACACCGGGGAGCTGTTTTTT.

This clone was seen a single time. The V and J genes are TRBV7-9 and TRBJ2-7; TRBD2 agrees at 10 bases. V was clipped by 5 bases and J by 2 bases; unmatched bases: 6. This CDR3 comprises 15 residues. Germline V gene sequence: CDR1 SEHNR, CDR2 FQNEAQ (reference sequence). CDR3 protein: CASSVTSGLPYEQYF. Here the CDR3 DNA reads TGTGCCAGCAGCGTGACTAGCGGGCTTCCCTACGAGCAGTACTTC.

This chain uses TRBV6-5 with TRBJ2-3; 8 bases match TRBD2. J gave up 6 bases and V 2 bases, and 4 bases lay outside the gene matches. The germline V gene has CDR1 MNHEY and CDR2 SVGAGI. This CDR3 has 14 residues. This chain's CDR3 is CASSYQRERDTQYF. DNA for the CDR3: TGTGCCAGCAGTTACCAGCGGGAGCGGGATACGCAGTATTTT.

V is TRBV27 and J is TRBJ2-7; D is perhaps TRBD2 (6 bases). Germline V CDR1 and CDR2: MNHEY, SMNVEV (reference sequence). The length of the CDR3 is 15 residues. V was cut by 6 bases and J by 0 bases, with 15 bases left in between. The CDR3 region is CASSPASVSSYEQYF. CDR3 DNA sequence: TGTGCCAGCAGCCCCGCTAGCGTGAGCTCCTACGAGCAGTACTTC.

This chain links TRBV3-1 (or the pseudogene TRBV3-2) with TRBJ2-3, with D maybe TRBD2 (5 bases). Between the trimmed V and J ends, which lost 4 bases and 4 bases, there was a span of 12 bases. Germline CDR1 LGHDT, CDR2 YNNKEL (reference sequence). The CDR3 runs 14 residues. The chain's CDR3 is CASSLLAGPDTQYF. The CDR3 DNA reads TGTGCCAGCAGCCTTCTAGCTGGTCCAGATACGCAGTATTTT.

V usage is TRBV9 and J usage is TRBJ1-5, with TRBD1 identical over 7 bases. Unmatched junction bases numbered 3, after V lost 4 bases and J lost 2 bases. Germline loops: CDR1 SGDLS, CDR2 YYNGEE. The CDR3 covers 14 residues. The CDR3: CASSQTGGNQPQHF. CDR3 bases: TGTGCCAGCAGCCAAACAGGGGGCAATCAGCCCCAGCATTTT.

This clone showed up just once. The chain recombines TRBV9 with TRBJ1-2; D is possibly TRBD1 (6 bases). Trimming left V 0 bases short and J 4 bases short, with 13 bases between. Germline assignment: CDR1 SGDLS and CDR2 YYNGEE. The CDR3 covers 15 residues. The CDR3 coding sequence is TGTGCCAGCAGCGTAGGAAGCAGGGGAGTCTATGGCTACACCTTC. This translates into CASSVGSRGVYGYTF.

The DNA of the CDR3 is TGTGCCAGCAGCCAAGACCCGAGAGATACGCAGTATTTT. Amino acids: CASSQDPRDTQYF. The chain is built from TRBV3-1 (or the pseudogene TRBV3-2) and TRBJ2-3; D is ambiguous. The CDR3 spans 13 residues. Germline-derived CDR1 and CDR2 are LGHDT and YNNKEL (reference sequence). Trimming stripped 0 bases from V and 5 bases from J, with 6 bases between.

This chain uses TRBV10-3 with TRBJ1-1, with 10 positions matching TRBD1. J lost 3 bases, V lost 0 bases, and 4 bases had no gene match. Germline loops: CDR1 ENHRY, CDR2 SYGVKD. This CDR3 is 16 amino acids long. CDR3 in amino acids: CAISESTGGTYTEAFF. The CDR3 DNA reads TGTGCCATCAGTGAGTCGACAGGGGGCACGTACACTGAAGCTTTCTTT.

This chain links TRBV11-2 with TRBJ1-2; unclear D gene. The CDR3 is 14 residues long. The germline V gene has CDR1 SGHAT and CDR2 FQNNGV. V dropped 5 bases and J dropped 7 bases, with 17 bases sitting between them. CDR3 amino acids: CASSSPGRAGGYTF. The CDR3, as DNA: TGTGCCAGCAGCAGCCCGGGCCGGGCGGGTGGCTACACCTTC.

The chain recombines TRBV11-2 with TRBJ1-2; weak D call: TRBD1 (5 bases). The germline CDR1 and CDR2 sequences are SGHAT and FQNNGV. The CDR3 length is 12 residues. The V gene lost 2 bases and the J gene lost 8 bases, with 9 bases spanning the gap. CDR3 nucleotides: TGTGCCAGCAGCTTATCATCAGGGGGCTACACCTTC. Protein: CASSLSSGGYTF.

The gene calls are TRBV3-1 (or the pseudogene TRBV3-2) and TRBJ1-2; D is uncertain. The germline V gene has CDR1 LGHDT and CDR2 YNNKEL (reference sequence). The CDR3 covers 12 residues. Trimming removed 5 bases at V and 7 bases at J, with 11 bases between. The DNA for the CDR3 is TGTGCCAGCAGCTCCGGTGAGGCTGGCTACACCTTC. As protein: CASSSGEAGYTF.

V gene TRBV7-2 combines with J gene TRBJ1-1, with a possible D match to TRBD1 (5 bases). The CDR3 totals 14 residues. The V and J ends lost 7 bases and 0 bases respectively, with 12 bases between them. Germline V gene lookup returns CDR1 SGHTA and CDR2 FQGNSA. CDR3 protein: CASNSGTLNTEAFF. CDR3 in DNA: TGTGCCAGCAACAGCGGGACGCTGAACACTGAAGCTTTCTTT. Complete variable domain (other parts from reference TRBV7-2 and TRBJ1-1): GAGVSQSPSNKVTEKGKDVELRCDPISGHTALYWYRQSLGQGLEFLIYFQGNSAPDKSGLPSDRFSAERTGGSVSTLTIQRTQQEDSAVYLCASNSGTLNTEAFFGQGTRLTVV.